This T cell receptor beta chain was observed in a study of blood T cell repertoires in COVID-19. Study as a whole: Whether acute or convalescent, the COVID-19 samples came from the United States, Italy and Spain.

Under the authors' procedure: Reference gene primer amplification gave nucleated cell count estimates. The data were produced by immunoSEQ multiplex PCR, yet TCRdb's version contains in-frame clones alone and is incomplete. V and J calls and clone size follow that table, whereas D and trimming were derived from the DNA. Altogether around 140,000 clones are present, around 73% being singletons, with the ten largest covering 5.5% to 7%. Cohorts were assigned according to the clinical history that participants reported. The recovered donors of Cohort 3 showed two negative PCRs, clearance, or symptom resolution. Germline CDR1 and CDR2: MDHEN and SYDVKM. The trim removed 3 bases at V and 6 bases at J, leaving 7 bases unmatched. The CDR3 totals 14 residues.

The sequence came from a woman between 45 and 60 years old who had recovered from COVID-19. This chain uses TRBV28 with TRBJ1-2; 7 bases match TRBD1. The sample comprised PBMCs or T cells enriched from blood (not recorded which). DNA for the CDR3: TGTGCCAGCAGTTTCGGACAGGAATTCGATGGCTACACCTTC. It specifies CASSFGQEFDGYTF.